This T cell receptor (beta chain) was sequenced for a study of blood T cell repertoires in COVID-19. Study-level background: PBMCs, B-cell-depleted T cells, or T cells were the source of the cDNA or gDNA that made up the material.

The CDR3 extends over 13 amino acids. The data were produced by immunoSEQ multiplex PCR, yet TCRdb's version contains in-frame clones alone and is incomplete. Of 50,000 to 60,000 clones listed, around 80% were seen once; the top ten hold approximately 5.9%. This clone came up a few times. The genes are TRBV21-1 and TRBJ1-2; TRBD1 was called by the table and not checked on the DNA. TRBV21-1 is a pseudogene. This clonotype was sampled from a human donor in a cohort sampled during active or convalescent COVID-19. Sequences were obtained from peripheral blood. The CDR3 bases are TGTGCCAGCAGCAAGGGCAGGGGCTATGGCTACACCTTC. Protein: CASSKGRGYGYTF.